This T cell receptor (beta chain) comes out of a study of low-dose radiotherapy and immunotherapy resistance in tumors. This clonotype was picked up many times. The V and J ends lost 2 bases and 5 bases respectively, with 10 bases between them. The CDR3 has 13 amino acids. Germline-derived CDR1 and CDR2 are SGHDT and YYEEEE. Time point defined: after trial treatment. The treatment here: LDRT plus nivolumab, ipilimumab, low-dose cyclophosphamide and aspirin (RACIN trial). First-strand cDNA relied on TRAV- and TRBV-specific primers spanning alpha and beta chains. With a constant-region primer and a V-primer adapter, TCRs were subjected to roughly 18 PCR cycles of amplification. One entry per CDR3 protein, called by TCRdb with MiXCR from the reads. The data show roughly 100,000 distinct CDR3 sequences, with less than 25% seen just once and roughly 4.3% held by the top ten.

The source material was PBMCs, sampled after low-dose radiotherapy plus immunotherapy. The V call is TRBV5-6, the J call TRBJ2-5; D is undetermined. The TCR comes from a male donor with prostate cancer. DNA of the CDR3: TGTGCCAGCAGCTTACGTGAAGGGGAGACCCAGTACTTC. It yields the protein CASSLREGETQYF.